The next 15 T cell receptor beta chains were all read from a single sample in a study of identical twins. TCRdb called the 5' RACE reads again in MiXCR, with one record for every CDR3 protein. The sample lists about 280,000 distinct CDR3 sequences, under 9.5% occurring once. The same data also contributed to another study, on yellow fever vaccine responses in identical twins.

Sequenced: memory (CD45RO+) T cells sorted from blood. The receptors derive from a woman in her late teens or twenties in good health.

This clonotype was counted many times. The V call is TRBV5-5, the J call TRBJ2-1; 11 bases line up with TRBD2. This CDR3 has 16 amino acids. CDR1 and CDR2 (germline): SGHKS, YYEKEE (reference sequence). Trimming cost V 4 bases and J 0 bases; bases outside gene matches: 3. CDR3 DNA sequence: TGTGCCAGCAGCGTGGGACTAGCGGTCTCCTACAATGAGCAGTTCTTC. Protein product: CASSVGLAVSYNEQFF.

The rearrangement links TRBV5-4 to TRBJ2-1; perhaps TRBD2 as D (6 bases). Trimming stripped 1 base from V and 7 bases from J, with 15 bases between. CDR1 and CDR2 from the germline V gene are SGHNT and YYREEE (reference sequence). The CDR3 has 15 residues. This chain's CDR3 is CASSLLEEGGNEQFF. The CDR3 bases are TGTGCCAGCAGCTTGCTGGAGGAAGGAGGGAATGAGCAGTTCTTC.

The chain uses TRBV24-1 and TRBJ2-2, with 9 bases matching TRBD1. CDR1 is KGHDR and CDR2 is SFDVKD in the germline V gene. The CDR3 extends over 15 amino acids. V shed 4 bases and J 5 bases; nucleotides not matched to a gene: 4. The DNA of the CDR3 is TGTGCCACCAGTGAGTCCGGGACAGGGACCGGGGAGCTGTTTTTT. It encodes CATSESGTGTGELFF.

This clonotype was found many times. The chain joins TRBV5-1 to TRBJ2-1, with 13 bases aligning to TRBD2. The CDR3 sequence is 18 residues long. Germline CDR1 reads SGHRS; CDR2 reads YFSETQ. The V segment lost 3 bases and the J segment 4 bases; nucleotides outside the gene matches: 10. The CDR3: CASSSPWTSGSGYNEQFF. The CDR3 DNA follows: TGCGCCAGCAGCTCACCCTGGACTAGCGGGAGTGGTTACAATGAGCAGTTCTTC. The complete variable domain, with remaining parts taken from reference TRBV5-1 and TRBJ2-1, reads KAGVTQTPRYLIKTRGQQVTLSCSPISGHRSVSWYQQTPGQGLQFLFEYFSETQRNKGNFPGRFSGRQFSNSRSEMNVSTLELGDSALYLCASSSPWTSGSGYNEQFFGPGTRLTVL.

This clonotype was observed at least ten times. The chain carries TRBV7-9 and TRBJ2-5; D is unclear. The CDR3 contains 15 residues. V was cut by 1 base and J by 2 bases, with 11 bases left in between. The germline CDR1 and CDR2 sequences are SEHNR and FQNEAQ (reference sequence). The CDR3 coding sequence is TGTGCCAGCAGCTTAGAGGTCGGCCAGCAAGAGACCCAGTACTTC. This sequence encodes CASSLEVGQQETQYF.

This clonotype was observed a handful of times. This chain connects TRBV20-1 to TRBJ2-3; D ambiguous. The V gene lost 6 bases and the J gene lost 2 bases, with 18 bases spanning the gap. CDR1 is DFQATT and CDR2 is SNEGSKA in the germline V gene (reference sequence). The CDR3 is 15 residues long. The CDR3 spells CSATPAQPPTDTQYF. CDR3 nucleotides: TGCAGTGCCACCCCTGCCCAACCCCCCACAGATACGCAGTATTTT.

The CDR3 sequence: CASSHGQPSYGYTF. The CDR3 DNA sequence: TGCGCCAGCAGCCATGGACAGCCGAGCTATGGCTACACCTTC. The genes are TRBV5-1 and TRBJ1-2; a weak D match, TRBD1 (6 bases). The V end was cut by 4 bases, the J end by 4 bases, with 14 bases between. This CDR3 comprises 14 residues. Germline values: CDR1 SGHRS, CDR2 YFSETQ. Together with reference TRBV5-1 and TRBJ1-2, the CDR3 gives the full variable domain: KAGVTQTPRYLIKTRGQQVTLSCSPISGHRSVSWYQQTPGQGLQFLFEYFSETQRNKGNFPGRFSGRQFSNSRSEMNVSTLELGDSALYLCASSHGQPSYGYTFGSGTRLTVV.

This clonotype was detected many times. V gene TRBV27 combines with J gene TRBJ2-5, with 9 positions matching TRBD2. Germline values: CDR1 MNHEY, CDR2 SMNVEV (reference sequence). The CDR3 covers 14 residues. V lost 5 bases and J lost 5; bases outside the gene matches: 6. The chain's CDR3 is CASSPSTSGETQYF. DNA of the CDR3: TGTGCCAGCAGTCCTAGCACTAGCGGGGAGACCCAGTACTTC.

Ten or more counts support this clonotype. The V and J genes are TRBV10-3 and TRBJ1-2; D is undetermined. Deletions cut 6 bases from V and 8 bases from J, with 16 bases between. CDR1 and CDR2 from the germline V gene are ENHRY and SYGVKD. This CDR3 region has 13 residues. CDR3 in amino acids: CAIRKEPGSGYTF. In DNA, the CDR3 is TGTGCCATCAGGAAGGAGCCGGGTTCCGGCTACACCTTC.

The chain links TRBV20-1 to TRBJ2-7; 11 positions match TRBD2. The CDR3 contains 14 residues. The V segment lost 4 bases and the J segment 4 bases; nucleotides outside the gene matches: 6. Per germline, CDR1 DFQATT and CDR2 SNEGSKA (reference sequence). The CDR3 spells CSANSGLAAYEQYF. DNA for the CDR3: TGCAGTGCTAATTCGGGACTAGCGGCTTACGAGCAGTACTTC.

This clonotype was counted many times. The rearrangement joins TRBV20-1 to TRBJ1-3; maybe TRBD1 (5 bases). CDR1 is DFQATT, CDR2 SNEGSKA, per germline (reference sequence). Trimming removed 2 bases at V and 3 bases at J, with 14 bases between. This CDR3 has 15 residues. The CDR3 bases are TGCAGTGCTAGAATCCCTGACAGAGGTGGAAACACCATATATTTT. It yields the protein CSARIPDRGGNTIYF.

This clonotype was seen only a few times. The chain couples TRBV20-1 to TRBJ2-5; D unresolved. CDR1 and CDR2 (germline): DFQATT, SNEGSKA (reference sequence). The length of the CDR3 is 14 residues. V was cut by 4 bases and J by 1 base, with 13 bases left in between. The CDR3 sequence is CSAKSPAGQETQYF. CDR3 bases: TGCAGTGCTAAAAGCCCCGCTGGCCAAGAGACCCAGTACTTC.

Many counts were recorded for this clonotype. The chain couples TRBV6-1 to TRBJ1-3; 9 nucleotides line up with TRBD1. The CDR3 covers 15 residues. The germline gives CDR1 MNHNS, CDR2 SASEGT. Trimming removed 6 bases from V and 7 bases from J; junction bases left unmatched: 10. CDR3 loop: CASRTGGATKNTIYF. CDR3 coding DNA: TGTGCCAGCAGAACAGGGGGCGCGACTAAGAACACCATATATTTT.

In its sample, this clonotype was seen many times. V and J are TRBV27 and TRBJ1-2; possibly TRBD1 for D (5 bases). The CDR3 is 14 amino acids. The germline V and J ends were trimmed by 3 bases and 4 bases, with 12 bases remaining between them. Germline CDR1 MNHEY, CDR2 SMNVEV (reference sequence). Written as DNA, the CDR3 is TGTGCCAGCAGTTTGGCCCAGGGTTTCTATGGCTACACCTTC. This codes for CASSLAQGFYGYTF.

In its sample, this clonotype was seen a few times. This chain joins TRBV2 and TRBJ2-2; 12 nucleotides line up with TRBD2. The germline V gene encodes CDR1 SNHLY and CDR2 FYNNEI. Germline trimming cut 6 bases from V and 4 bases from J; bases unmatched to any gene: 3. The CDR3 loop spans 15 amino acids. In DNA form, the CDR3 reads TGTGCCAGCAGCGCTAGCGGGAGGGCCACCGGGGAGCTGTTTTTT. It translates to CASSASGRATGELFF.